These 29 T cell receptor beta chains originate from one sample sequenced in a study of cytomegalovirus exposure and HLA in healthy donors. Vbeta (60) and Jbeta (13) primers were used in the PCR. Clones were read by immunoSEQ multiplex PCR, and TCRdb kept only the in-frame ones, dropping some. The sample lists 200,000 to 250,000 clones; around nine tenths were seen once. The source material was PBMCs. Source of these receptors: a woman younger than 30 in good health and CMV-seronegative.

The chain uses TRBV5-4 and TRBJ2-3; 13 bases map to TRBD2. Looked up from germline, CDR1 is SGHNT and CDR2 is YYREEE (reference sequence). The CDR3 runs 16 residues. V lost 4 bases, J lost 6 bases, and 8 bases stayed unmatched. For the CDR3, the DNA is TGTGCCAGCAGCCTGATACTAGCGGGGGGGAGTGATACGCAGTATTTT. This sequence encodes CASSLILAGGSDTQYF.

For the CDR3, the DNA is TGTGCCAGTAAGACAGGGGGCTCAAGGGCCTATGGCTACACCTTC. Residues: CASKTGGSRAYGYTF. V usage is TRBV19 and J usage is TRBJ1-2, with 10 bases identical to TRBD1. The CDR3 has 15 residues. The trim removed 7 bases at V and 4 bases at J, leaving 9 bases unmatched. CDR1 and CDR2 from the germline V gene are LNHDA and SQIVND (reference sequence).

V is TRBV19 and J is TRBJ1-1; D might be TRBD1 (5 bases). The CDR3 extends over 15 amino acids. The germline V and J ends were trimmed by 3 bases and 8 bases, with 19 bases remaining between them. CDR1 is LNHDA, CDR2 SQIVND, per germline (reference sequence). Here the CDR3 reads CASSMTHWTPDEAFF. CDR3 nucleotides: TGTGCCAGTAGTATGACCCATTGGACACCTGACGAAGCTTTCTTT. Filled out from reference TRBV19 and TRBJ1-1, the complete variable domain reads DGGITQSPKYLFRKEGQNVTLSCEQNLNHDAMYWYRQDPGQGLRLIYYSQIVNDFQKGDIAEGYSVSREKKESFPLTVTSAQKNPTAFYLCASSMTHWTPDEAFFGQGTRLTVV.

V and J are TRBV9 and TRBJ2-1; D might be TRBD2 (6 bases). The CDR3 length is 15 residues. Germline V gene sequence: CDR1 SGDLS, CDR2 YYNGEE. Trimming removed 5 bases from V and 0 bases from J, with 12 bases in between. The CDR3 DNA is TGTGCCAGCAGAGCCGGGACTTACTCCTACAATGAGCAGTTCTTC. Translating gives CASRAGTYSYNEQFF.

The chain uses TRBV7-9 and TRBJ2-7, with D perhaps matching TRBD2 (6 bases). The V and J ends lost 5 bases and 9 bases respectively, with 23 bases between them. This CDR3 is 15 amino acids long. Germline CDR1 reads SEHNR; CDR2 reads FQNEAQ (reference sequence). The CDR3 region is CASSPPAGNVEGQYF. The CDR3 DNA is TGTGCCAGCAGCCCACCGGCGGGTAACGTGGAGGGGCAGTACTTC.

The V call is TRBV10-1, the J call TRBJ2-1; D gene uncertain. This CDR3 is 13 amino acids long. In germline, CDR1 is WNHNN, CDR2 SYGVQD (reference sequence). V was clipped by 5 bases and J by 0 bases, with 5 bases between them. This CDR3 reads CASSSSSYNEQFF. Written as DNA, the CDR3 is TGCGCCAGCAGTTCTAGCTCCTACAATGAGCAGTTCTTC.

The V and J genes are TRBV5-1 and TRBJ1-1; 7 nucleotides agree with TRBD1. V lost 0 bases, J lost 9 bases, and 2 bases stayed unmatched. The CDR3 length is 12 residues. The germline CDR1 and CDR2 sequences are SGHRS and YFSETQ. CDR3 sequence reads: CASSLDRGKAFF. CDR3 DNA: TGCGCCAGCAGCTTGGACAGGGGTAAAGCTTTCTTT. The full variable domain, completed using reference TRBV5-1 and TRBJ1-1, is KAGVTQTPRYLIKTRGQQVTLSCSPISGHRSVSWYQQTPGQGLQFLFEYFSETQRNKGNFPGRFSGRQFSNSRSEMNVSTLELGDSALYLCASSLDRGKAFFGQGTRLTVV.

This clone has only one observation. The V and J genes are TRBV7-8 and TRBJ2-1; 13 positions match TRBD2. This CDR3 region has 16 residues. In germline, CDR1 is SGHVS, CDR2 FQNEAQ. V lost 1 base, J lost 7 bases, and 4 bases stayed unmatched. The CDR3 region is CASSLELAGGPNEQFF. The CDR3 region has the DNA TGTGCCAGCAGCTTAGAACTAGCGGGGGGGCCTAATGAGCAGTTCTTC.

The chain uses TRBV7-9 and TRBJ1-5; 8 bases agree with TRBD1. The CDR3 covers 15 residues. V shed 5 bases and J 3 bases; nucleotides not matched to a gene: 6. The germline CDR1 and CDR2 sequences are SEHNR and FQNEAQ (reference sequence). Here the CDR3 reads CASSPGTGDNQPQHF. CDR3 in DNA: TGTGCCAGCAGCCCTGGGACAGGAGACAATCAGCCCCAGCATTTT.

The rearrangement links TRBV19 to TRBJ1-2; 10 nucleotides align to TRBD1. CDR3 size: 15 residues. After removal of 4 bases from V and 4 bases from J, the junction contained 6 bases not matched to a gene. CDR1 LNHDA and CDR2 SQIVND come from the germline V gene (reference sequence). DNA for the CDR3: TGTGCCAGTAGTACCCCGGGACAGGGGATCTATGGCTACACCTTC. Translating gives CASSTPGQGIYGYTF. Complete variable domain (other parts from reference TRBV19 and TRBJ1-2): DGGITQSPKYLFRKEGQNVTLSCEQNLNHDAMYWYRQDPGQGLRLIYYSQIVNDFQKGDIAEGYSVSREKKESFPLTVTSAQKNPTAFYLCASSTPGQGIYGYTFGSGTRLTVV.

This chain joins TRBV9 and TRBJ2-7, with TRBD2 matching over 7 bases. Trimming took 4 bases from V and 4 from J; bases not matched to a gene: 8. The length of the CDR3 is 14 residues. The V gene's germline CDR1 is SGDLS and CDR2 YYNGEE. The CDR3 protein is CASSPRGGSYEQYF. The DNA of the CDR3 is TGTGCCAGCAGCCCAAGAGGCGGGAGTTACGAGCAGTACTTC.

This sequence joins TRBV2 and TRBJ1-2; TRBD1 matches 8 bases. The J segment lost 14 bases and the V segment lost 1 base, leaving 3 bases of the junction unmatched. The germline V gene has CDR1 SNHLY and CDR2 FYNNEI. The CDR3 spans 11 residues. The CDR3 reads CASSEEDRATF. CDR3 coding DNA: TGTGCCAGCAGTGAAGAGGACAGGGCGACCTTC.

The rearrangement links TRBV6-6 to TRBJ2-2; 7 bases align to TRBD1. There are 15 residues in the CDR3. Germline-derived CDR1 and CDR2 are MNHNY and SVGAGI (reference sequence). J gave up 0 bases and V 5 bases, and 3 bases lay outside the gene matches. The CDR3 reads CASSRQGANTGELFF. CDR3 nucleotides: TGTGCCAGCAGTAGACAGGGAGCGAACACCGGGGAGCTGTTTTTT.

The chain links TRBV20-1 to TRBJ1-2; a possible D gene is TRBD1 (5 bases). The CDR3 sequence is 11 residues long. V was clipped by 7 bases and J by 8 bases, with 14 bases between them. The V gene's germline CDR1 is DFQATT and CDR2 SNEGSKA (reference sequence). The CDR3 region is CSGPDQGGYTF. The CDR3 nucleotides read TGCAGTGGTCCCGATCAGGGCGGCTACACCTTC.

This clone showed up just once. The chain has TRBV27 and TRBJ2-5; 9 bases line up with TRBD1. V lost 8 bases to trimming and J lost 7 bases; unmatched junction nucleotides: 8. CDR1 MNHEY and CDR2 SMNVEV come from the germline V gene (reference sequence). The CDR3 runs 13 residues. CDR3 nucleotide sequence: TGTGCCAGCCGACGGACAGGGGTGGGGACCCAGTACTTC. Encoded protein: CASRRTGVGTQYF.

CDR3 nucleotides: TGTGCCAGCAGCGGGCGTCAGGGCCCGCGGGAGACCCAGTACTTC. Amino acids: CASSGRQGPRETQYF. The chain combines TRBV9 with TRBJ2-5; the D gene is possibly TRBD1 (5 bases). The germline gives CDR1 SGDLS, CDR2 YYNGEE. Trimming left V 3 bases short and J 5 bases short, with 17 bases between. The CDR3 is 15 residues long.

This clone was recorded once. This chain links TRBV7-7 with TRBJ2-5, with TRBD2 matching over 8 bases. CDR1 and CDR2 (germline): SSHAT, FNYEAQ (reference sequence). CDR3 size: 17 residues. V was pared by 1 base and J by 5 bases, with 12 bases of the junction left unmatched. In nucleotides, the CDR3 is TGTGCCAGCAGCTTAGGGTTAGCGGCGGGAGGTATTGAGACCCAGTACTTC. It is translated as CASSLGLAAGGIETQYF.

The chain recombines TRBV9 with TRBJ2-3; D not resolved. This CDR3 comprises 12 residues. Germline lookup yields CDR1 SGDLS and CDR2 YYNGEE. V shed 4 bases and J shed 2 bases, with 5 bases lying between them. The CDR3 DNA sequence: TGTGCCAGCAGCCCCCACACAGATACGCAGTATTTT. It yields the protein CASSPHTDTQYF.

The chain couples TRBV4-1 to TRBJ1-5; TRBD1 is a possible D gene (6 bases). V lost 2 bases to trimming and J lost 4 bases, with 12 bases between them. The germline V gene encodes CDR1 MGHRA and CDR2 YSYEKL. The CDR3 has 15 residues. The CDR3 DNA sequence: TGCGCCAGCAGCCAAAGGTCAGGGGAGAATCAGCCCCAGCATTTT. Its translation is CASSQRSGENQPQHF.

This clone was seen a few times. The chain is built from TRBV11-3 and TRBJ1-2, with a weak D call TRBD1 (6 bases). Trimming left V 5 bases short and J 4 bases short, with 17 bases between. This CDR3 is 15 amino acids long. CDR1 is SGHNT and CDR2 is YENEEA in the germline V gene. CDR3 sequence reads: CASSLGQPGGYGYTF. The CDR3 bases are TGTGCCAGCAGCCTAGGACAGCCCGGGGGCTATGGCTACACCTTC.

The chain links TRBV5-4 to TRBJ1-6, with D possibly being TRBD1 (6 bases). V gave up 4 bases and J gave up 7 bases, with 15 bases separating them. The CDR3 covers 15 residues. Germline V gives CDR1 SGHNT, CDR2 YYREEE (reference sequence). CDR3 amino acids: CASSLGGGWNSPLHF. The CDR3 DNA reads as TGTGCCAGCAGCCTTGGTGGGGGCTGGAATTCACCCCTCCACTTT.

The chain combines TRBV5-1 with TRBJ1-2; TRBD1 matches 8 bases. The CDR3 extends over 14 amino acids. With 3 bases clipped from V and 4 bases from J, the junction kept 5 bases outside the gene matches. CDR1 SGHRS and CDR2 YFSETQ come from the germline V gene. This chain's CDR3 is CASSSYRGVYGYTF. For the CDR3, the DNA is TGCGCCAGCAGCTCGTACAGGGGGGTCTATGGCTACACCTTC.

The chain is built from TRBV5-1 and TRBJ2-1; TRBD2 aligns across 8 bases. The length of the CDR3 is 17 residues. Germline CDR1 reads SGHRS; CDR2 reads YFSETQ. The junction had 12 bases not matched to a gene; V was cut back by 3 bases and J by 4 bases. The CDR3 spells CASSYYPAGDGYNEQFF. DNA for the CDR3: TGCGCCAGCAGCTACTACCCAGCGGGAGATGGTTACAATGAGCAGTTCTTC.

V is TRBV5-1 and J is TRBJ1-2; D call uncertain. The CDR3 runs to 16 residues. Trimming cost V 0 bases and J 0 bases, with 12 bases left between them. CDR1 SGHRS and CDR2 YFSETQ come from the germline V gene. CDR3 amino acids: CASSLGTQTTNYGYTF. The CDR3 DNA is TGCGCCAGCAGCTTGGGGACTCAGACTACTAACTATGGCTACACCTTC.

The chain recombines TRBV6-5 with TRBJ1-1; possibly TRBD1 for D (5 bases). Germline-derived CDR1 and CDR2 are MNHEY and SVGAGI. Trimming cost V 8 bases and J 0 bases, with 16 bases left between them. The CDR3 is made up of 15 amino acids. Here the CDR3 reads CASRGNRRMNTEAFF. The CDR3 nucleotides are TGTGCCAGCCGGGGGAATCGACGGATGAACACTGAAGCTTTCTTT.

The V call is TRBV30, the J call TRBJ2-5, with D perhaps matching TRBD2 (7 bases). With 4 bases removed from V and 5 bases from J, the gap between germline ends came to 20 bases. The germline gives CDR1 GTSNPN, CDR2 SVGIG (reference sequence). The CDR3 has 15 residues. CDR3 DNA sequence: TGTGCCTGGACCCCAGGTGGGGGGGGGCGCGAGACCCAGTACTTC. Residues: CAWTPGGGGRETQYF.

The J gene is TRBJ1-2, the V gene TRBV27, with D unclear. Germline V gene lookup returns CDR1 MNHEY and CDR2 SMNVEV (reference sequence). Trimming stripped 7 bases from V and 4 bases from J, with 19 bases between. The CDR3 is 15 residues long. The CDR3 nucleotides read TGTGCCAGCACCCCGGTCGGAGGGAGGGCCTATGGCTACACCTTC. It codes for CASTPVGGRAYGYTF.

There are a few counts of this clone. This chain joins TRBV27 and TRBJ2-1; D unresolved. CDR1 and CDR2 from the germline V gene are MNHEY and SMNVEV (reference sequence). This CDR3 spans 12 amino acids. Trimming took 7 bases from V and 11 from J, leaving 15 bases between them. CDR3 coding DNA: TGTGCCAGCACTCCCCCCCGACAAAAGCAGTTCTTC. Translating gives CASTPPRQKQFF.

This clone showed up just a few times. The V call is TRBV6-5, the J call TRBJ2-2; 12 positions match TRBD2. The CDR3 is made up of 16 amino acids. CDR1 is MNHEY, CDR2 SVGAGI, per germline. Unmatched junction bases numbered 3, after V lost 0 bases and J lost 7 bases. Here the CDR3 DNA reads TGTGCCAGCAGTTACTCGATACTAGCGGGGGGCGGGGAGCTGTTTTTT. Encoded protein: CASSYSILAGGGELFF.